These T cell receptor beta chains were read from a single sample in a study of blood T cell repertoires in COVID-19. Assay used: immunoSEQ multiplex PCR; TCRdb lists only in-frame clones, some missing. Seen here are around 130,000 clones, 85% to 90% observed once, and the top ten hold roughly 4%. The sequencing sample was made of peripheral blood. The receptors originated from a human donor in a cohort sampled during active COVID-19. CDR3s include the opening cysteine and the closing phenylalanine or tryptophan. D genes are given only for firm matches. Clone size, where shown, is once, few, many, or a class for clones that have expanded.

TGTGCCAGCAGCTTTTATGAACTAGCGGGGTCTGGGGCCAACGTCCTGACTTTC | CASSFYELAGSGANVLTF | TRBV13 | . | TRBJ2-6 | TRBD2
TGTGCCAGCAGCGTATATAGCTCTGGAAACACCATATATTTT | CASSVYSSGNTIYF | TRBV9 | . | TRBJ1-3 | .
TGTGCCACCAGCAGAGATCAAGACGCGGGAGTATTGTCAGATACGCAGTATTTT | CATSRDQDAGVLSDTQYF | TRBV15 | . | TRBJ2-3 | TRBD2
TGTGCCAGCAGCAAGGGACAGACCAATTCACCCCTCCACTTT | CASSKGQTNSPLHF | TRBV9 | once | TRBJ1-6 | TRBD1
TGTGCCCCCCGGGGGGACACCGGGGAGCTGTTTTTT | CAPRGDTGELFF | TRBV2 | . | TRBJ2-2 | TRBD2
TGTGCCATCAGTGAGTCGGGGGGTAGCGGGAGCTACAATGAGCAGTTCTTC | CAISESGGSGSYNEQFF | TRBV10-3 | few | TRBJ2-1 | TRBD2
TGTGCCAGCAGTGAAGTGGGGCACGGCTATGGAGGCTACACCTTC | CASSEVGHGYGGYTF | TRBV2 | . | TRBJ1-2 | .
TGTGCCAGCAGCTTGATGAGGGAGAGAAGAGATACGCAGTATTTT | CASSLMRERRDTQYF | TRBV5-5 | . | TRBJ2-3 | .
TGCGCCAGCAGCCAAGAGGTCGCCAGTGAGCAGTTCTTC | CASSQEVASEQFF | TRBV4-3 | . | TRBJ2-1 | .
TGTGCCACCTCTAGCGGGGTCACGAGCCCCCAAGAGACCCAGTACTTC | CATSSGVTSPQETQYF | TRBV10-3 | . | TRBJ2-5 | TRBD2
TGTGCCAGTAGTATAGACGGACAGGCTGGAAACACCATATATTTT | CASSIDGQAGNTIYF | TRBV19 | . | TRBJ1-3 | TRBD1
TGTGCCTGGAGTGTACCCGCGGACAGAAACACCATATATTTT | CAWSVPADRNTIYF | TRBV30 | . | TRBJ1-3 | .